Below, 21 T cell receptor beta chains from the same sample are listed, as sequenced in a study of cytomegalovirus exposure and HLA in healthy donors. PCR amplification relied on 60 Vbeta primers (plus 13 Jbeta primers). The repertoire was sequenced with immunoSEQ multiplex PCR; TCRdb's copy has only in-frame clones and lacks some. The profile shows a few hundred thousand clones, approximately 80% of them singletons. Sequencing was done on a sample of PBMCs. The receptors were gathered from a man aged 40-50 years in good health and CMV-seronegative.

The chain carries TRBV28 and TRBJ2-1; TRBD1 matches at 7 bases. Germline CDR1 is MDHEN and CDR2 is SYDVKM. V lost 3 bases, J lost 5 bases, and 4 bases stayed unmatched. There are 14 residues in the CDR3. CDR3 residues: CASSFTGVNNEQFF. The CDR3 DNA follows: TGTGCCAGCAGTTTCACAGGGGTCAACAATGAGCAGTTCTTC. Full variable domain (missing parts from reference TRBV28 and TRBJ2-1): DVKVTQSSRYLVKRTGEKVFLECVQDMDHENMFWYRQDPGLGLRLIYFSYDVKMKEKGDIPEGYSVSREKKERFSLILESASTNQTSMYLCASSFTGVNNEQFFGPGTRLTVL.

This CDR3 is CASSVDLSSYNEQFF. The CDR3 bases are TGTGCCAGCAGCGTAGATCTAAGCTCCTACAATGAGCAGTTCTTC. The chain couples TRBV9 to TRBJ2-1; D is unresolved. This CDR3 comprises 15 residues. The V end lost 0 bases, the J end lost 0 bases, and 7 bases lay between the germline ends. Germline values: CDR1 SGDLS, CDR2 YYNGEE.

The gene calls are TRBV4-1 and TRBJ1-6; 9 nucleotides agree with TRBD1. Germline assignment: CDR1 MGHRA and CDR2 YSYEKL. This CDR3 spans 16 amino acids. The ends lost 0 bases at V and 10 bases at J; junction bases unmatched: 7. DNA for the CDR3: TGCGCCAGCAGCCAAGATCGGACAGGGGTTTTCTCACCCCTCCACTTT. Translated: CASSQDRTGVFSPLHF.

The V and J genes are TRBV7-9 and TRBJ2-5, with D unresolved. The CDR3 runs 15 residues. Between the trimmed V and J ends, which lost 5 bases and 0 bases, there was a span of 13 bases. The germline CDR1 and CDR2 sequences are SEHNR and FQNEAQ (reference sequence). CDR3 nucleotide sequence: TGTGCCAGCAGCCCCCCCTTTGAGTACCAAGAGACCCAGTACTTC. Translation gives CASSPPFEYQETQYF. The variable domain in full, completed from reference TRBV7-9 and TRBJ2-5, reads DTGVSQNPRHKITKRGQNVTFRCDPISEHNRLYWYRQTLGQGPEFLTYFQNEAQLEKSRLLSDRFSAERPKGSFSTLEIQRTEQGDSAMYLCASSPPFEYQETQYFGPGTRLLVL.

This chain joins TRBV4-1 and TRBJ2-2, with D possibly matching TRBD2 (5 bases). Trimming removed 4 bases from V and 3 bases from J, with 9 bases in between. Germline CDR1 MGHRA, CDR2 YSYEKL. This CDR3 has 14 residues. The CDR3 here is CASSPRDHTGELFF. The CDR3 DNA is TGCGCCAGCAGCCCCCGGGATCACACCGGGGAGCTGTTTTTT.

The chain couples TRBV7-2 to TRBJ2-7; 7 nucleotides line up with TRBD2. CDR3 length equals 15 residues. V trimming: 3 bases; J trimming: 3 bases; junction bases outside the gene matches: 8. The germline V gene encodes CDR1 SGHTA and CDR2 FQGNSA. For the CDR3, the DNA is TGTGCCAGCAGCTTCGGGGAGGGGTCTCACTACGAGCAGTACTTC. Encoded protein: CASSFGEGSHYEQYF.

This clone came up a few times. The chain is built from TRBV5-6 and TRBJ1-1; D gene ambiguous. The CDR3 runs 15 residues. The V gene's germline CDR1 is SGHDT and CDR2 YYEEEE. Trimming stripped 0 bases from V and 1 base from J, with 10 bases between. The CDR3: CASSLEEGRNTEAFF. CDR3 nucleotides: TGTGCCAGCAGCTTGGAGGAGGGCCGGAACACTGAAGCTTTCTTT. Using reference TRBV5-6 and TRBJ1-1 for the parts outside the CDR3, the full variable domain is DAGVTQSPTHLIKTRGQQVTLRCSPKSGHDTVSWYQQALGQGPQFIFQYYEEEERQRGNFPDRFSGHQFPNYSSELNVNALLLGDSALYLCASSLEEGRNTEAFFGQGTRLTVV.

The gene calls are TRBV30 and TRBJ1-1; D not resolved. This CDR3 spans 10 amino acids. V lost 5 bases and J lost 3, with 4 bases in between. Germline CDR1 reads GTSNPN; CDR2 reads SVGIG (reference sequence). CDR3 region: CAWADTEAFF. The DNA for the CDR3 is TGTGCCTGGGCGGACACTGAAGCTTTCTTT.

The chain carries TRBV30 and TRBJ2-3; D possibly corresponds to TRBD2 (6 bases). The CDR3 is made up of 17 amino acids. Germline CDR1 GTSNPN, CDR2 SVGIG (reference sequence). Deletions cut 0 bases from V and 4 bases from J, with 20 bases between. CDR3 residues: CAWSVLQGGDGADTQYF. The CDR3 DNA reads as TGTGCCTGGAGTGTACTCCAGGGAGGAGATGGGGCAGATACGCAGTATTTT.

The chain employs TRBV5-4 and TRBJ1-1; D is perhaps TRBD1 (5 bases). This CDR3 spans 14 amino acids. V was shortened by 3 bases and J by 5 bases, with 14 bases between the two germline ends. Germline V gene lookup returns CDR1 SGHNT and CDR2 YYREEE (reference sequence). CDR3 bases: TGTGCCAGCAGCTCGACTGGGGGGTATACTGAAGCTTTCTTT. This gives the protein CASSSTGGYTEAFF.

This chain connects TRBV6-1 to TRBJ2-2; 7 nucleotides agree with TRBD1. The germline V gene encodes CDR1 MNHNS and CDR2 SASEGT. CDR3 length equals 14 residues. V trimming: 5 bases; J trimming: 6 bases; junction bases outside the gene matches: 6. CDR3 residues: CASSLRGWSGELFF. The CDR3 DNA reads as TGTGCCAGCAGTCTCAGGGGGTGGTCCGGGGAGCTGTTTTTT.

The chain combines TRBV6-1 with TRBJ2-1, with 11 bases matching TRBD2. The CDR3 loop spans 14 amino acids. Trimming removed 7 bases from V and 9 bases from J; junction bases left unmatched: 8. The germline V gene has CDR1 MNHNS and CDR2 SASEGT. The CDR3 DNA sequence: TGTGCCAGCAAGGTCCTAGCGGGGGGATCTGAGCAGTTCTTC. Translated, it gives CASKVLAGGSEQFF.

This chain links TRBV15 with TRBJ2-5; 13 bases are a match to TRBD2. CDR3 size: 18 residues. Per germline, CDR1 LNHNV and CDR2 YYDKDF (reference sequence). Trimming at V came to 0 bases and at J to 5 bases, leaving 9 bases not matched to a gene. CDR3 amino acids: CATSRDITSGRAGETQYF. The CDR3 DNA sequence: TGTGCCACCAGCAGAGATATAACTAGCGGGAGGGCCGGGGAGACCCAGTACTTC.

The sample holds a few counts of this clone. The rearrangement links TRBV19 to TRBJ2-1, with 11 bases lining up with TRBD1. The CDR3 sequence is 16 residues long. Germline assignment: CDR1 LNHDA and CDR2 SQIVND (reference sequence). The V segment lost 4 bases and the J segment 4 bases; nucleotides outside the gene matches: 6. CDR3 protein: CASSRGQGVRYNEQFF. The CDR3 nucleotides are TGTGCCAGTAGTAGGGGACAGGGGGTAAGATACAATGAGCAGTTCTTC.

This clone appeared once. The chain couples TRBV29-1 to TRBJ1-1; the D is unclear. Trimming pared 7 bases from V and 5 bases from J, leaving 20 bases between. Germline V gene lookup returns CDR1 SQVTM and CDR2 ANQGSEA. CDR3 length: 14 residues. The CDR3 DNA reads TGCAGCGCCTCAGTCGGAGGGAGAGGGACTGAAGCTTTCTTT. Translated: CSASVGGRGTEAFF.

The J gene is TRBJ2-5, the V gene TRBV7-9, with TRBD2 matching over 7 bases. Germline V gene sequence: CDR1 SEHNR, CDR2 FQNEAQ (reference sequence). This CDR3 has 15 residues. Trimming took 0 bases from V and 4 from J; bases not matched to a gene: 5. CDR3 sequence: CASSLAEIAGETQYF. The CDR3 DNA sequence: TGTGCCAGCAGCTTAGCCGAGATAGCGGGAGAGACCCAGTACTTC.

The CDR3 sequence is CASTLGLAGVVIETQYF. The DNA of the CDR3 is TGTGCCAGCACCCTCGGGCTAGCGGGAGTGGTTATAGAGACCCAGTACTTC. V gene TRBV11-2 combines with J gene TRBJ2-5; TRBD2 aligns across 10 bases. The ends lost 7 bases at V and 4 bases at J; junction bases unmatched: 15. Germline V gene lookup returns CDR1 SGHAT and CDR2 FQNNGV. This CDR3 is built from 17 residues.

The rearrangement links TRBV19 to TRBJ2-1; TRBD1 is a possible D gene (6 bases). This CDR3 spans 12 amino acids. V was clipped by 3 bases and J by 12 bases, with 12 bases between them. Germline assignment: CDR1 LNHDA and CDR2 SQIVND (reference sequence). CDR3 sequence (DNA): TGTGCCAGTAGTATCCAGGGGAAAGGGCAGTTCTTC. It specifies CASSIQGKGQFF.

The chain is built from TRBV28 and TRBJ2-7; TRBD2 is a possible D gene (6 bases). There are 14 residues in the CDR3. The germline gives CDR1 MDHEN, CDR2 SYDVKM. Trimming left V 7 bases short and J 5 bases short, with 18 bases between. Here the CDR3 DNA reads TGTGCCAGCACCCTATTCGGAGGGTGGGACGAGCAGTACTTC. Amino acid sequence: CASTLFGGWDEQYF.

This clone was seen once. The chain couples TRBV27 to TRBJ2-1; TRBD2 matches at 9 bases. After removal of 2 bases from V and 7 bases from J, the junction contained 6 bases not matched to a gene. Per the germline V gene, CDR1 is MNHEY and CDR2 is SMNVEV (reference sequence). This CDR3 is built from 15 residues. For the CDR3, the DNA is TGTGCCAGCAGTTTAGCTAGCGGGATATCGAATGAGCAGTTCTTC. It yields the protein CASSLASGISNEQFF.

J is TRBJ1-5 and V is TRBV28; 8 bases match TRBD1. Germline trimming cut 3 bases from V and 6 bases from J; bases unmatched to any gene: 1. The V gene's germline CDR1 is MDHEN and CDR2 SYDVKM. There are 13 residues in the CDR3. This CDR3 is CASSLGQAQPQHF. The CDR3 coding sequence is TGTGCCAGCAGTTTGGGACAGGCTCAGCCCCAGCATTTT.